This TCR beta chain was observed in a study of blood T cells in healthy people across ages. The CDR3 is 13 residues long. V lost 6 bases and J lost 5, with 10 bases in between. Germline CDR1 reads MRHNA; CDR2 reads SNTAGT. Overall study results and limits: Greater diversity and more naive CD4+ cells were seen in long-lived donors than in aged donors.

Through a sample-barcoded 5' primer and a J-beta primer mix, a second PCR was run for about 6 to 11 cycles. Through a template-switch adaptor with 12 random nucleotides, each cDNA molecule received a tag. TCRdb independently ran MiXCR on the 5' RACE reads; one entry per CDR3 protein. The data show over 600,000 distinct CDR3 sequences, less than 60% seen once. This clonotype was seen once. The target antigen is unknown. Every sample yielded at least 6.5 million isolated PBMCs. Total RNA extraction produced at least 5 micrograms (per sample) for the study. Material: blood. This receptor was taken from an older man in good health. This chain joins TRBV6-4 and TRBJ2-2; D is unclear. CDR3 DNA sequence: TGTGCCAGCAGCTTCAGCCTGACCGGGGAGCTGTTTTTT. It specifies CASSFSLTGELFF.